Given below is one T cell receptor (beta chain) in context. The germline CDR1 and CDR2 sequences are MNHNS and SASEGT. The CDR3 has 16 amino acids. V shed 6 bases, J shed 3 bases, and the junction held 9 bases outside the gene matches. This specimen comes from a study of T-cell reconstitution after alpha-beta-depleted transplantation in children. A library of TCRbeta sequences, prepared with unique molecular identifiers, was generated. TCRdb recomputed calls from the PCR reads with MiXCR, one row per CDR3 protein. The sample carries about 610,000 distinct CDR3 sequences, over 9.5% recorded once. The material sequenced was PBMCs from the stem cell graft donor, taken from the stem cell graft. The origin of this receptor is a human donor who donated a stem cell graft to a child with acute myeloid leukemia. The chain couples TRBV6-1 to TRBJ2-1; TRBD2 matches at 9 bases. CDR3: CASRPISGRIYNEQFF. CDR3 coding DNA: TGTGCCAGCAGGCCGATTAGCGGGAGAATCTACAATGAGCAGTTCTTC.